The 25 T cell receptor beta chains below come from one sample, sequenced in a study of OX40 agonist ivuxolimab in advanced cancers. Repertoires were generated with immunoSEQ multiplex PCR, while TCRdb's copy carries only in-frame clones and drops some. This sample has tens of thousands of clones; about 85% occur once, and the top ten carry approximately 1%. The material sequenced was CD4+ or CD8+ T cells sorted from blood, taken in a trial of the OX40 agonist ivuxolimab. Receptor source: an adult with an advanced solid tumor such as melanoma, head and neck, liver or kidney cancer.

The chain joins TRBV6-5 to TRBJ1-6, with D possibly matching TRBD1 (6 bases). Germline V lookup: CDR1 MNHEY, CDR2 SVGAGI. There are 14 residues in the CDR3. Trimming pared 4 bases from V and 4 bases from J, leaving 8 bases between. The CDR3, as DNA: TGTGCCAGCAGTTTCGGACAGTATAATTCACCCCTCCACTTT. Encoded protein: CASSFGQYNSPLHF.

The CDR3 DNA sequence: TGTGCCAGCAGCCCCAACAGGGGGACCGGGGAGCTGTTTTTT. It yields the protein CASSPNRGTGELFF. V and J are TRBV6-5 and TRBJ2-2; 8 positions agree with TRBD1. CDR1 and CDR2 (germline): MNHEY, SVGAGI. The CDR3 runs 14 residues. With 6 bases clipped from V and 5 bases from J, the junction kept 5 bases outside the gene matches.

This sequence joins TRBV27 and TRBJ2-4, with unresolved D. V was clipped by 5 bases and J by 0 bases, with 29 bases between them. Germline V gene lookup returns CDR1 MNHEY and CDR2 SMNVEV (reference sequence). The CDR3 sequence is 21 residues long. CDR3 amino acids: CASSPTSPSGLSLLAKNIQYF. The CDR3 DNA reads as TGTGCCAGCAGTCCTACTTCCCCCTCTGGGCTGTCGCTGCTAGCCAAAAACATTCAGTACTTC.

The chain links TRBV11-2 to TRBJ2-2; D ambiguous. This CDR3 is built from 13 residues. Trimming shortened V by 5 bases and J by 4 bases, and 8 bases separated the two germline ends. Germline V gives CDR1 SGHAT, CDR2 FQNNGV. Written as DNA, the CDR3 is TGTGCCAGCAGCCCTTTTTTCACCGGGGAGCTGTTTTTT. This sequence encodes CASSPFFTGELFF.

This chain links TRBV2 with TRBJ2-1; TRBD2 agrees at 12 bases. The germline gives CDR1 SNHLY, CDR2 FYNNEI. The CDR3 runs 15 residues. V gave up 1 base and J gave up 9 bases; unmatched junction bases: 4. The CDR3 here is CASSEGLAGVSEQFF. Written as DNA, the CDR3 is TGTGCCAGCAGTGAAGGACTAGCGGGAGTTTCTGAGCAGTTCTTC.

The genes are TRBV4-1 and TRBJ2-5; 7 nucleotides agree with TRBD2. The CDR3 consists of 14 residues. Looked up from germline, CDR1 is MGHRA and CDR2 is YSYEKL. J gave up 0 bases and V 4 bases, and 2 bases lay outside the gene matches. CDR3 coding DNA: TGCGCCAGCAGCCTTAGCGGGTACCAAGAGACCCAGTACTTC. Its translation: CASSLSGYQETQYF.

The J gene is TRBJ2-3, the V gene TRBV9; 7 positions match TRBD1. The CDR3 loop spans 16 amino acids. Germline trimming cut 0 bases from V and 5 bases from J; bases unmatched to any gene: 9. CDR1 and CDR2 from the germline V gene are SGDLS and YYNGEE. CDR3 amino acids: CASSVAPGGRGDTQYF. Written as DNA, the CDR3 is TGTGCCAGCAGCGTAGCCCCAGGGGGAAGGGGAGATACGCAGTATTTT.

The genes are TRBV7-9 and TRBJ1-1; D is unclear. Trimming left V 2 bases short and J 9 bases short, with 10 bases between. Germline loops: CDR1 SEHNR, CDR2 FQNEAQ (reference sequence). CDR3 length equals 12 residues. DNA of the CDR3: TGTGCCAGCAGCTTAATGATACTTCAAGCTTTCTTT. This sequence encodes CASSLMILQAFF.

This sequence joins TRBV5-1 and TRBJ2-7, with 9 positions matching TRBD2. From germline, CDR1 is SGHRS and CDR2 YFSETQ. After removal of 3 bases from V and 1 base from J, the junction contained 2 bases not matched to a gene. The CDR3 is 14 amino acids. CDR3 amino acids: CASSSLAGSYEQYF. The DNA of the CDR3 is TGCGCCAGCAGCTCCCTAGCGGGATCCTACGAGCAGTACTTC.

This chain links TRBV4-3 with TRBJ2-3; no reliable D call. The CDR3 runs to 13 residues. V lost 2 bases and J lost 7, with 10 bases in between. Per germline, CDR1 LGHNA and CDR2 YSLEER. The CDR3 is CASSQRETNTQYF. The DNA for the CDR3 is TGCGCCAGCAGCCAAAGGGAAACGAATACGCAGTATTTT.

Concerning this clone: One end of the junction is discordant with germline, which a read error may explain. The V and J genes are TRBV9 and TRBJ2-7, with unresolved D. This CDR3 has 12 residues. The germline CDR1 and CDR2 sequences are SGDLS and YYNGEE. The CDR3 here is CASSTPSHEQYF. CDR3 bases: TGTGCCAGCAGCACCCCCTCCCACGAGCAGTACTTC.

The chain joins TRBV27 to TRBJ2-3; TRBD1 matches 10 bases. The CDR3 covers 15 residues. Per the germline V gene, CDR1 is MNHEY and CDR2 is SMNVEV (reference sequence). The ends lost 4 bases at V and 3 bases at J; junction bases unmatched: 4. CDR3 nucleotide sequence: TGTGCCAGCAGTTCGGGACAGGGGAAGACAGATACGCAGTATTTT. Translated, it gives CASSSGQGKTDTQYF.

The count of this clone is one. The chain couples TRBV19 to TRBJ1-5, with 8 bases fitting TRBD1. Trimming removed 7 bases from V and 9 bases from J; junction bases left unmatched: 8. Looked up from germline, CDR1 is LNHDA and CDR2 is SQIVND (reference sequence). The CDR3 spans 13 residues. The CDR3 loop reads CASTPDRGGPQHF. The CDR3 coding sequence is TGTGCCAGTACCCCCGACAGGGGAGGGCCCCAGCATTTT. Complete variable domain (other parts from reference TRBV19 and TRBJ1-5): DGGITQSPKYLFRKEGQNVTLSCEQNLNHDAMYWYRQDPGQGLRLIYYSQIVNDFQKGDIAEGYSVSREKKESFPLTVTSAQKNPTAFYLCASTPDRGGPQHFGDGTRLSIL.

The chain links TRBV6-1 to TRBJ1-2, with D possibly TRBD1 on 5 matching bases. Germline V gives CDR1 MNHNS, CDR2 SASEGT. This CDR3 contains 14 residues. V was pared by 1 base and J by 5 bases, with 11 bases between. The CDR3 DNA follows: TGTGCCAGCAGTGAAGAGGGGTCGGCTTATGGCTACACCTTC. It yields the protein CASSEEGSAYGYTF.

The chain employs TRBV27 and TRBJ1-5, with a weak D call TRBD1 (6 bases). CDR1 and CDR2 (germline): MNHEY, SMNVEV (reference sequence). The CDR3 covers 15 residues. V was cut by 6 bases and J by 2 bases, with 14 bases left in between. The CDR3 is CASRSSGAGNQPQHF. The CDR3 DNA follows: TGTGCCAGCAGGTCCTCGGGGGCAGGCAATCAGCCCCAGCATTTT.

This clone has a single count. The chain joins TRBV4-1 to TRBJ2-2; 7 nucleotides match TRBD1. V trimming: 1 base; J trimming: 2 bases; junction bases outside the gene matches: 4. This CDR3 contains 16 residues. Germline assignment: CDR1 MGHRA and CDR2 YSYEKL. The DNA of the CDR3 is TGCGCCAGCAGCCAAGGACAGGGACAAAACACCGGGGAGCTGTTTTTT. Amino acids: CASSQGQGQNTGELFF.

V is TRBV19 and J is TRBJ2-3, with 12 bases matching TRBD2. Trimming at V came to 1 base and at J to 7 bases, leaving 6 bases not matched to a gene. This CDR3 is 16 amino acids long. Looked up from germline, CDR1 is LNHDA and CDR2 is SQIVND (reference sequence). CDR3 sequence (DNA): TGTGCCAGTAGTATAGCGGTACTAGCGGGAGGTTATACGCAGTATTTT. This gives the protein CASSIAVLAGGYTQYF.

The chain has TRBV2 and TRBJ2-6, with a possible D match to TRBD2 (5 bases). Germline CDR1 reads SNHLY; CDR2 reads FYNNEI. V lost 1 base and J lost 1, with 5 bases in between. This CDR3 comprises 15 residues. The chain's CDR3 is CASSEGLSGANVLTF. For the CDR3, the DNA is TGTGCCAGCAGTGAAGGACTATCTGGGGCCAACGTCCTGACTTTC.

The gene calls are TRBV27 and TRBJ1-1; 8 positions match TRBD1. The germline gives CDR1 MNHEY, CDR2 SMNVEV (reference sequence). This CDR3 has 16 amino acids. J gave up 4 bases and V 0 bases, and 7 bases lay outside the gene matches. The CDR3, as DNA: TGTGCCAGCAGTTTATCTTCGCAGGGGGCGCGCACTGAAGCTTTCTTT. It encodes CASSLSSQGARTEAFF.

The chain is built from TRBV4-2 and TRBJ2-7; TRBD2 aligns across 7 bases. The V gene end was trimmed by 2 bases and the J gene end by 4 bases; junction bases not matched to a gene: 11. The CDR3 consists of 16 residues. Per germline, CDR1 LGHNA and CDR2 YNFKEQ. Here the CDR3 DNA reads TGTGCCAGCAGCCAAAGGCTCGCGGGAGAACAGTACGAGCAGTACTTC. Translated, it gives CASSQRLAGEQYEQYF.

This rearrangement joins TRBV11-3 to TRBJ2-5; a possible D gene is TRBD2 (6 bases). Germline V gene sequence: CDR1 SGHNT, CDR2 YENEEA. V was pared by 5 bases and J by 2 bases, with 9 bases between. This CDR3 has 13 amino acids. The CDR3 loop is CASSPGSQETQYF. The CDR3 nucleotides read TGTGCCAGCAGCCCCGGGAGTCAAGAGACCCAGTACTTC.

This chain joins TRBV7-6 and TRBJ1-5; the D is unclear. Trimming took off 5 bases at V and 2 bases at J, with 10 bases between the two ends. The CDR3 has 14 residues. CDR1 is SGHVS and CDR2 is FNYEAQ in the germline V gene. The CDR3 DNA reads TGTGCCAGCAGCCTAGACGATCGCAATCAGCCCCAGCATTTT. Translating it yields CASSLDDRNQPQHF.

The rearrangement uses TRBV28 and TRBJ1-2; unclear D gene. The CDR3 totals 14 residues. Trimming shortened V by 3 bases and J by 6 bases, and 14 bases separated the two germline ends. The germline CDR1 and CDR2 sequences are MDHEN and SYDVKM. CDR3 coding DNA: TGTGCCAGCAGTTTGCCAGGAACGGTGGATGGCTACACCTTC. This translates into CASSLPGTVDGYTF.

The V gene is TRBV4-3, the J gene TRBJ2-2, with 11 bases that match TRBD1. The ends lost 3 bases at V and 5 bases at J; junction bases unmatched: 2. This CDR3 has 15 amino acids. CDR1 and CDR2 (germline): LGHNA, YSLEER. CDR3 coding DNA: TGCGCCAGCAGCCAGGACAGGGGGCGGACCGGGGAGCTGTTTTTT. It specifies CASSQDRGRTGELFF.

V is TRBV28 and J is TRBJ2-6; possibly TRBD1 for D (5 bases). V was cut by 6 bases and J by 0 bases, with 6 bases left in between. The CDR3 is 14 residues long. Germline lookup yields CDR1 MDHEN and CDR2 SYDVKM. DNA of the CDR3: TGTGCCAGCAGAGACAGCTCTGGGGCCAACGTCCTGACTTTC. It yields the protein CASRDSSGANVLTF.